This paragraph reports one T cell receptor beta chain. Mismatch with germline at one junction end may stem from a read error. The data were taken from a study of blood T cell repertoires in COVID-19. The CDR3 is 12 amino acids. Looked up from germline, CDR1 is SGHNT and CDR2 is YYREEE (reference sequence). In the study's own analysis: Amplification of reference gene primers was used by the study to estimate nucleated cell counts. Method: immunoSEQ multiplex PCR; TCRdb's copy keeps in-frame clones and lacks some. The D gene and trimming were derived from the DNA, and the V and J assignments and clone size from that table. The sample gives roughly 100,000 clones, 85% of which show up once; 4% to 5% is in the top ten.

This TCR was recovered from a man over 45 with acute or convalescent COVID-19. Source material: peripheral blood. The chain employs TRBV5-4 and TRBJ1-6; no firm D call. The CDR3 sequence: CASRQPSRPLSF. CDR3 coding DNA: TGTGCCAGCAGACAGCCCTCACGACCCCTGAGCTTT.